The rows below give T cell receptor beta chains drawn from one sample of a study of cytomegalovirus exposure and HLA in healthy donors. Assay: immunoSEQ multiplex PCR; the TCRdb copy retains only in-frame clones and omits some. The sample holds 200,000 or so clones, around nine tenths seen once. The material sequenced was PBMCs. Receptors originate from a woman aged 18-29 years in good health and CMV-seronegative. Both conserved end residues are part of each CDR3. Each record gives: D gene, V gene, clone size, J gene, CDR3 protein, CDR3 DNA. A D gene is named only where the DNA matches it firmly. Expanded clones get a size class; other rows say once, few or many, or leave the size out.

d_call: TRBD2
v_call: TRBV5-1
clone_size: NA
j_call: TRBJ2-1
cdr3_aa: CASSLGLAGEQFF
cdr3_nt: TGCGCCAGCAGCCTCGGACTAGCCGGTGAGCAGTTCTTC

d_call: TRBD2
v_call: TRBV5-4
clone_size: NA
j_call: TRBJ2-5
cdr3_aa: CASSSELGGRGDQETQYF
cdr3_nt: TGTGCCAGCAGCTCCGAACTTGGGGGGAGGGGCGATCAAGAGACCCAGTACTTC

d_call: NA
v_call: TRBV30
clone_size: NA
j_call: TRBJ1-6
cdr3_aa: CAWTIQPGTQNSPLHF
cdr3_nt: TGTGCCTGGACTATCCAGCCTGGGACACAGAATTCACCCCTCCACTTT

d_call: TRBD1
v_call: TRBV2
clone_size: NA
j_call: TRBJ1-1
cdr3_aa: CASSLKDRAFAEAFF
cdr3_nt: TGTGCCAGCAGCTTAAAGGACAGGGCATTCGCTGAAGCTTTCTTT

d_call: NA
v_call: TRBV19
clone_size: NA
j_call: TRBJ2-3
cdr3_aa: CASTGTRTDTQYF
cdr3_nt: TGTGCCAGTACTGGGACTCGCACAGATACGCAGTATTTT

d_call: NA
v_call: TRBV25-1
clone_size: NA
j_call: TRBJ1-1
cdr3_aa: CATQVGVLGTEAFF
cdr3_nt: TGTGCCACCCAGGTCGGGGTCCTTGGTACTGAAGCTTTCTTT

d_call: TRBD1
v_call: TRBV5-6
clone_size: NA
j_call: TRBJ2-7
cdr3_aa: CASSPQGAGYEQYF
cdr3_nt: TGTGCCAGCAGCCCGCAGGGGGCTGGCTACGAGCAGTACTTC

d_call: TRBD2
v_call: TRBV27
clone_size: NA
j_call: TRBJ2-1
cdr3_aa: CASGLAGGPGQFF
cdr3_nt: TGTGCCAGCGGTCTAGCGGGAGGGCCGGGGCAGTTCTTC

d_call: NA
v_call: TRBV21-1
clone_size: NA
j_call: TRBJ2-2
cdr3_aa: CASSTPGLAAGELFF
cdr3_nt: TGTGCCAGCAGCACTCCGGGACTAGCAGCCGGGGAGCTGTTTTTT

d_call: NA
v_call: TRBV25-1
clone_size: once
j_call: TRBJ1-1
cdr3_aa: CASSEWGVNTEAFF
cdr3_nt: TGTGCCAGCAGTGAATGGGGGGTGAACACTGAAGCTTTCTTT

d_call: TRBD1
v_call: TRBV28
clone_size: NA
j_call: TRBJ1-1
cdr3_aa: CASSFPAGGAEAFF
cdr3_nt: TGTGCCAGCAGTTTTCCCGCAGGGGGCGCTGAAGCTTTCTTT

d_call: TRBD2
v_call: TRBV6-5
clone_size: NA
j_call: TRBJ2-7
cdr3_aa: CASSYSRLASGEQYF
cdr3_nt: TGTGCCAGCAGTTACTCAAGACTAGCGTCAGGCGAGCAGTACTTC

d_call: NA
v_call: TRBV6-4
clone_size: NA
j_call: TRBJ1-2
cdr3_aa: CASSVTWNEGYTF
cdr3_nt: TGTGCCAGCAGCGTGACTTGGAATGAAGGCTACACCTTC

d_call: TRBD1
v_call: TRBV30
clone_size: once
j_call: TRBJ1-5
cdr3_aa: CAWSSTGGQPQHF
cdr3_nt: TGTGCCTGGAGTTCGACAGGGGGACAGCCCCAGCATTTT

d_call: TRBD2
v_call: TRBV6-5
clone_size: once
j_call: TRBJ2-7
cdr3_aa: CATGLAGVSSYEQYF
cdr3_nt: TGTGCCACCGGACTAGCGGGAGTTAGCTCCTACGAGCAGTACTTC

d_call: NA
v_call: TRBV19
clone_size: NA
j_call: TRBJ1-5
cdr3_aa: CASNGARPPGQPQHF
cdr3_nt: TGTGCCAGTAACGGTGCAAGGCCACCCGGGCAGCCCCAGCATTTT

d_call: TRBD2
v_call: TRBV5-4
clone_size: NA
j_call: TRBJ2-7
cdr3_aa: CATGRTSGAYEQYF
cdr3_nt: TGTGCCACCGGTCGGACTAGCGGGGCCTACGAGCAGTACTTC

d_call: NA
v_call: TRBV7-9
clone_size: NA
j_call: TRBJ2-7
cdr3_aa: CASSLEGVTSYEQYF
cdr3_nt: TGTGCCAGCAGCTTAGAGGGGGTGACATCCTACGAGCAGTACTTC

d_call: TRBD1
v_call: TRBV10-3
clone_size: NA
j_call: TRBJ1-1
cdr3_aa: CAISPTGTGAPKGEAFF
cdr3_nt: TGTGCCATCAGTCCCACCGGGACAGGGGCTCCCAAAGGTGAAGCTTTCTTT

d_call: TRBD2
v_call: TRBV14
clone_size: NA
j_call: TRBJ2-5
cdr3_aa: CASSQVAGARETQYF
cdr3_nt: TGTGCCAGCAGCCAAGTAGCGGGAGCAAGAGAGACCCAGTACTTC

d_call: NA
v_call: TRBV5-6
clone_size: NA
j_call: TRBJ1-2
cdr3_aa: CASSIGTLASYGYTF
cdr3_nt: TGTGCCAGCAGCATAGGGACGCTAGCGTCCTATGGCTACACCTTC

d_call: NA
v_call: TRBV14
clone_size: NA
j_call: TRBJ1-2
cdr3_aa: CASSPDLRGPYGYTF
cdr3_nt: TGTGCCAGCAGCCCGGACCTGCGGGGGCCCTATGGCTACACCTTC

d_call: TRBD1
v_call: TRBV7-6
clone_size: NA
j_call: TRBJ2-3
cdr3_aa: CASSPYLGQGRNTQYF
cdr3_nt: TGTGCCAGCAGCCCTTATTTGGGACAGGGTAGAAATACGCAGTATTTT

d_call: NA
v_call: TRBV7-2
clone_size: NA
j_call: TRBJ1-1
cdr3_aa: CASSLLFGYTEAFF
cdr3_nt: TGTGCCAGCAGCCTCCTATTTGGTTACACTGAAGCTTTCTTT

d_call: TRBD1
v_call: TRBV6-6
clone_size: once
j_call: TRBJ2-1
cdr3_aa: CASRDRALSSYNEQFF
cdr3_nt: TGTGCCAGCAGGGACAGGGCCCTGAGCTCCTACAATGAGCAGTTCTTC

d_call: TRBD1
v_call: TRBV5-1
clone_size: NA
j_call: TRBJ1-3
cdr3_aa: CASSLGDRVSGNTIYF
cdr3_nt: TGCGCCAGCAGCTTGGGGGACAGGGTTTCTGGAAACACCATATATTTT

d_call: NA
v_call: TRBV4-1
clone_size: NA
j_call: TRBJ1-1
cdr3_aa: CASTFVGGWGTEAFF
cdr3_nt: TGCGCCAGCACCTTCGTGGGGGGTTGGGGCACTGAAGCTTTCTTT

d_call: NA
v_call: TRBV6-6
clone_size: NA
j_call: TRBJ1-1
cdr3_aa: CASSPDRKTEAFF
cdr3_nt: TGTGCCAGCAGCCCTGACAGGAAGACTGAAGCTTTCTTT

d_call: NA
v_call: TRBV2
clone_size: NA
j_call: TRBJ2-1
cdr3_aa: CASSGGRVRNEQFF
cdr3_nt: TGTGCCAGCAGTGGGGGCAGGGTGCGAAATGAGCAGTTCTTC

d_call: NA
v_call: TRBV27
clone_size: NA
j_call: TRBJ2-7
cdr3_aa: CASSFQSPATYEQYF
cdr3_nt: TGTGCCAGCAGTTTCCAAAGTCCAGCGACCTACGAGCAGTACTTC

d_call: TRBD2
v_call: TRBV10-2
clone_size: NA
j_call: TRBJ2-7
cdr3_aa: CASTEIASGGPYEQYF
cdr3_nt: TGCGCCAGCACCGAAATAGCTAGCGGTGGCCCCTACGAGCAGTACTTC

d_call: NA
v_call: TRBV28
clone_size: NA
j_call: TRBJ1-5
cdr3_aa: CASSRQVRPQHF
cdr3_nt: TGTGCCAGCAGTCGGCAGGTGAGGCCCCAGCATTTT

d_call: NA
v_call: TRBV19
clone_size: NA
j_call: TRBJ1-6
cdr3_aa: CASSPRPGNEDPLHF
cdr3_nt: TGTGCCAGTAGTCCCCGGCCAGGAAACGAAGATCCCCTCCACTTT

d_call: TRBD2
v_call: TRBV2
clone_size: once
j_call: TRBJ2-1
cdr3_aa: CAILAAGLVPNEQFF
cdr3_nt: TGTGCCATCCTGGCGGCGGGACTAGTGCCCAATGAGCAGTTCTTC

d_call: TRBD1
v_call: TRBV6-5
clone_size: NA
j_call: TRBJ1-5
cdr3_aa: CASSRDRLSNQPQHF
cdr3_nt: TGTGCCAGCAGTAGGGACAGGCTCTCCAATCAGCCCCAGCATTTT

d_call: TRBD2
v_call: TRBV30
clone_size: once
j_call: TRBJ2-7
cdr3_aa: CAWSPPAREAPDF
cdr3_nt: TGTGCCTGGAGTCCCCCGGCGCGGGAGGCCCCGGACTTC

d_call: TRBD2
v_call: TRBV27
clone_size: NA
j_call: TRBJ2-2
cdr3_aa: CASSIPGLAGTGELFF
cdr3_nt: TGTGCCAGCAGTATCCCAGGACTAGCGGGGACCGGGGAGCTGTTTTTT

d_call: NA
v_call: TRBV28
clone_size: NA
j_call: TRBJ1-2
cdr3_aa: CASSPDRRLFYGYTF
cdr3_nt: TGTGCCAGCAGCCCCGACAGGAGACTTTTCTATGGCTACACCTTC

d_call: TRBD2
v_call: TRBV5-6
clone_size: NA
j_call: TRBJ2-1
cdr3_aa: CASSLGEIRLAGKSEQFF
cdr3_nt: TGTGCCAGCAGCTTGGGAGAGATACGACTAGCGGGAAAGAGTGAGCAGTTCTTC

d_call: TRBD1
v_call: TRBV6-6
clone_size: NA
j_call: TRBJ1-2
cdr3_aa: CASSYSRQGFYGYTF
cdr3_nt: TGTGCCAGCAGTTACTCCCGACAGGGTTTCTATGGCTACACCTTC

d_call: NA
v_call: TRBV9
clone_size: NA
j_call: TRBJ1-3
cdr3_aa: CASSALPPSVGNTIYF
cdr3_nt: TGTGCCAGCAGCGCTCTTCCACCGTCGGTTGGAAACACCATATATTTT

d_call: TRBD2
v_call: TRBV11-2
clone_size: once
j_call: TRBJ2-7
cdr3_aa: CASSPELSGKSSYEQYF
cdr3_nt: TGTGCCAGCAGCCCGGAGCTTAGCGGGAAGAGCTCCTACGAGCAGTACTTC

d_call: TRBD2
v_call: TRBV9
clone_size: NA
j_call: TRBJ2-1
cdr3_aa: CASSVASGRAEYNEQFF
cdr3_nt: TGTGCCAGCAGCGTAGCTAGCGGGAGGGCCGAATACAATGAGCAGTTCTTC